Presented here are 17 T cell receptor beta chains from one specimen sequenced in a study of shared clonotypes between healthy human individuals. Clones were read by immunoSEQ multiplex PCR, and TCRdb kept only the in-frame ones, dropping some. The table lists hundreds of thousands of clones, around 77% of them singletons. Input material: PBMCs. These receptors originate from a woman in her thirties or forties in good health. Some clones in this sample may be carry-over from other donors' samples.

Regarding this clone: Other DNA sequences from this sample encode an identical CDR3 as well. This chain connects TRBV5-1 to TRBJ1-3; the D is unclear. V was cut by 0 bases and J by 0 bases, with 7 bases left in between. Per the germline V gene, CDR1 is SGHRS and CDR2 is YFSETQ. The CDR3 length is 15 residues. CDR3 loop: CASSLEAVSGNTIYF. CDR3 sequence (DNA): TGCGCCAGCAGCTTGGAGGCGGTCTCTGGAAACACCATATATTTT.

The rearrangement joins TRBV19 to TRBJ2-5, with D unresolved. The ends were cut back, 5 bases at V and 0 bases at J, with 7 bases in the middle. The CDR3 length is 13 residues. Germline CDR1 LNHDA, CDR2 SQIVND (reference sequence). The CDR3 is CASSLGYQETQYF. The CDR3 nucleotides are TGTGCCAGTAGTCTGGGGTACCAAGAGACCCAGTACTTC.

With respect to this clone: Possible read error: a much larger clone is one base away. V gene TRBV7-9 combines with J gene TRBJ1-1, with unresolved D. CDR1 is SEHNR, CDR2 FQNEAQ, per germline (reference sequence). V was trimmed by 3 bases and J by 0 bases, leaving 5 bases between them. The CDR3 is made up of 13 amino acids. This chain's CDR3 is CASSFQMNTEAFF. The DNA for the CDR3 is TGTGCCAGCAGCTTTCAGATGAACACTGAAGCTTTCTTT.

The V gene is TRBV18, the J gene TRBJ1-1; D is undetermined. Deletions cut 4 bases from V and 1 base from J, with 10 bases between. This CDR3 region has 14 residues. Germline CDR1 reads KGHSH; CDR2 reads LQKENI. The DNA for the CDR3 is TGTGCCAGCTCACGGAGTCAGGAGAACACTGAAGCTTTCTTT. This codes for CASSRSQENTEAFF.

The CDR3 nucleotides are TGTGCCAGCAGGCCCGGGACAATTTCAACAAGCTCCTACGAGCAGTACTTC. Translation gives CASRPGTISTSSYEQYF. The chain employs TRBV5-6 and TRBJ2-7; D possibly corresponds to TRBD1 (6 bases). Germline CDR1 reads SGHDT; CDR2 reads YYEEEE. This CDR3 region has 17 residues. The ends were cut back, 5 bases at V and 0 bases at J, with 21 bases in the middle.

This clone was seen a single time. In DNA form, the CDR3 reads TGTGCCTGGAGCAGGGACGGCAATTCACCCCTCCACTTT. Its translation is CAWSRDGNSPLHF. The chain uses TRBV30 and TRBJ1-6, with a tentative D call TRBD1 (5 bases). Germline CDR1 GTSNPN, CDR2 SVGIG (reference sequence). CDR3 length: 13 amino acids. V was clipped by 3 bases and J by 7 bases, with 10 bases between them.

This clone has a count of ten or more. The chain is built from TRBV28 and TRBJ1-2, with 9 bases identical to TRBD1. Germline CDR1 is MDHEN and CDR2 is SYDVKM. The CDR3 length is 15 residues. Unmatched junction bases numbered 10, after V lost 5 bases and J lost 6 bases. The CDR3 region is CASSKNGQGTNGYTF. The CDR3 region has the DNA TGTGCCAGCAGTAAGAACGGACAGGGGACCAATGGCTACACCTTC.

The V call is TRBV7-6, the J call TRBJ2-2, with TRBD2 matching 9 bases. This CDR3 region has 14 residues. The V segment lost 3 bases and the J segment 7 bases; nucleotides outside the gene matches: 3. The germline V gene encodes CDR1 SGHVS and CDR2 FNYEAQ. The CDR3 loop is CASSFLAGIGELFF. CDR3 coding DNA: TGTGCCAGCAGCTTCCTAGCGGGAATCGGGGAGCTGTTTTTT.

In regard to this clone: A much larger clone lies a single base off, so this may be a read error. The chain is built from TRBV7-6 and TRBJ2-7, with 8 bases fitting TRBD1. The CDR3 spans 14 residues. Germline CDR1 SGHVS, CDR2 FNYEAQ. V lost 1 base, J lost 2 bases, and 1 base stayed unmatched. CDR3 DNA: TGTGCCAGCAGCTTAGGGACAGGGACCTACGAGCAGTACTTC. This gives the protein CASSLGTGTYEQYF.

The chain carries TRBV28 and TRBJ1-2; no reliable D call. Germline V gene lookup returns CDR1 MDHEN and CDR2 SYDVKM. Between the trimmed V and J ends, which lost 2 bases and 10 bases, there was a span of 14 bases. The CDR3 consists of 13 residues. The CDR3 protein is CASSLRATSVYTF. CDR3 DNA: TGTGCCAGCAGTTTACGAGCCACGTCCGTCTACACCTTC.

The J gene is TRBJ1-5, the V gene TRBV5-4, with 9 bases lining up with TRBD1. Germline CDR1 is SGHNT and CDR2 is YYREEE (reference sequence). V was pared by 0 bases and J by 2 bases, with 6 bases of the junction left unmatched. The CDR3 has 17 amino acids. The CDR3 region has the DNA TGTGCCAGCAGCTTGGAACAGGGGGCGGTCGGCAATCAGCCCCAGCATTTT. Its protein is CASSLEQGAVGNQPQHF.

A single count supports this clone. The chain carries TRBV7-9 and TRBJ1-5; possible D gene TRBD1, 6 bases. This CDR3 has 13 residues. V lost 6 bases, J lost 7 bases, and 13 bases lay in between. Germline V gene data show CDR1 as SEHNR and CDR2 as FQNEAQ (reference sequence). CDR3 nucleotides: TGTGCCAGCAGAAAGGGGGACGGGCAGCCCCAGCATTTT. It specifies CASRKGDGQPQHF.

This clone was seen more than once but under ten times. As DNA, the CDR3 is TGTGCCAGTAGTATTCCAGGGATGAAAGAGACCCAGTACTTC. Residues: CASSIPGMKETQYF. The chain employs TRBV19 and TRBJ2-5; weak D call: TRBD1 (5 bases). Trimming cost V 3 bases and J 3 bases, with 11 bases left between them. Germline V lookup: CDR1 LNHDA, CDR2 SQIVND (reference sequence). The CDR3 runs 14 residues.

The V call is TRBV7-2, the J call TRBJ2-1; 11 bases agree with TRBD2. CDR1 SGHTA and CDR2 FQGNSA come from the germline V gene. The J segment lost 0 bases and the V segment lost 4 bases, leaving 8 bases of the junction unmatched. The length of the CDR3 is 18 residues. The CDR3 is CASSSGTSGYSSYNEQFF. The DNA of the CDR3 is TGTGCCAGCAGCTCCGGGACTAGCGGTTATAGCTCCTACAATGAGCAGTTCTTC.

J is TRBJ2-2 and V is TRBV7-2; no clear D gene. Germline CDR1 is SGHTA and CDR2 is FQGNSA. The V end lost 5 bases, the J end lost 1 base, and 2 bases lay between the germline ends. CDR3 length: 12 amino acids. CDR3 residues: CASSMNTGELFF. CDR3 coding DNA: TGTGCCAGCAGCATGAACACCGGGGAGCTGTTTTTT.

The CDR3 sequence: CASRDGLPGANVLTF. The CDR3 nucleotides are TGTGCCAGCCGAGATGGGCTCCCTGGGGCCAACGTCCTGACTTTC. This chain joins TRBV27 and TRBJ2-6; unclear D gene. Germline V gene sequence: CDR1 MNHEY, CDR2 SMNVEV (reference sequence). The germline V and J ends were trimmed by 8 bases and 2 bases, with 13 bases remaining between them. The CDR3 is 15 residues long.

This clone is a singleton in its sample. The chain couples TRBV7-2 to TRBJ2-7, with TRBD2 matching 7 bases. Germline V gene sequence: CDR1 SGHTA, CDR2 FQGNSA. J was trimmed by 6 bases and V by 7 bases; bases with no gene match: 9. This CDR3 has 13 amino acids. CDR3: CASTRGWGGEQYF. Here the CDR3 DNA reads TGTGCCAGCACCCGAGGGTGGGGGGGCGAGCAGTACTTC.